This note documents a single T cell receptor beta chain sequence. The target antigen is unknown. Patients were excluded for autoimmune disease history or systemic immunosuppression. J was trimmed by 7 bases and V by 4 bases; bases with no gene match: 5. Germline V lookup: CDR1 SQVTM, CDR2 ANQGSEA. CDR3 length: 12 amino acids. The repertoire was sequenced with immunoSEQ multiplex PCR; TCRdb's copy has only in-frame clones and lacks some. The top ten clones hold roughly 2.5% of a sample with some 66,000 clones, roughly 80% of them seen once. This entry is derived from a study of OX40 agonist ivuxolimab in advanced cancers. The overall study: Hepatocellular carcinoma, melanoma, renal cell or head and neck cancer was diagnosed in the dose-escalation patients. Study-level points and caveats: Partial responders treated at 0.1-3.0 mg/kg exhibited clonal expansion among the lowest measured.

This receptor was obtained from an adult with an advanced solid tumor such as melanoma, head and neck, liver or kidney cancer. The chain combines TRBV29-1 with TRBJ2-5; 8 bases line up with TRBD1. Specimen: CD4+ or CD8+ T cells sorted from blood, collected in a trial of the OX40 agonist ivuxolimab. CDR3 bases: TGCAGCGTTGTGTTACAGGGGGTGACCCAGTACTTC. Protein product: CSVVLQGVTQYF.